A selection of T cell receptor beta chains follows, all from one sample in a study of blood T cells in healthy people across ages. TCRdb independently ran MiXCR on the 5' RACE reads; one entry per CDR3 protein. The sample yields 1.5 million to 1.8 million distinct CDR3 sequences, roughly 43% seen once. The sequenced sample consisted of blood. The source of these receptors is a woman between 18 and 29 years old in good health. CDR3s include the opening cysteine and the closing phenylalanine or tryptophan. A D gene is named only where the DNA matches it firmly. Expanded clones get a size class; other rows say once, few or many, or leave the size out.

DNA,CDR3,D,J,size,V
TGTGCCAGCAGCTTAGGACCAGCAGGTGGTCAAGAGACCCAGTACTTC,CASSLGPAGGQETQYF,.,TRBJ2-5,.,TRBV7-9
TGTGCCAGCAGTGACGGGGGGGCTTATGGCTACACCTTC,CASSDGGAYGYTF,.,TRBJ1-2,few,TRBV6-5
TGTGCCAGCAGCCCCCACCCCAGGGGTGGAGGGTTGGGCAATCAGCCCCAGCATTTT,CASSPHPRGGGLGNQPQHF,.,TRBJ1-5,.,TRBV7-2
TGTGCCAGCAGCGCACCCGAGCGGGGGAAGAACTATGGCTACACCTTC,CASSAPERGKNYGYTF,.,TRBJ1-2,.,TRBV9
TGCAGTGCTAGAGACAGGGATTCCTCCTACGAGCAGTACTTC,CSARDRDSSYEQYF,.,TRBJ2-7,few,TRBV20-1
TGCAGCGTCACACTAGCGGGAGGCCGGGAGCAGTACTTC,CSVTLAGGREQYF,TRBD2,TRBJ2-4,.,TRBV29-1
TGCAGTGCTGGCCGAGGAGGGCGGGATACGCAGTATTTT,CSAGRGGRDTQYF,.,TRBJ2-3,.,TRBV20-1
TGCGCCAGCAGCCAAGGAATACCTTGGAACACTGAAGCTTTCTTT,CASSQGIPWNTEAFF,.,TRBJ1-1,.,TRBV4-1
TGTGCCAGCAGCTTAATGTTGGTGGCTAGCGGGCGCACAGATACGCAGTATTTT,CASSLMLVASGRTDTQYF,TRBD2,TRBJ2-3,few,TRBV11-2
TGTGCCAGCAGCCAAGGGGGACTAGCGGGGTCCCAGTACTTC,CASSQGGLAGSQYF,TRBD2,TRBJ2-7,.,TRBV6-5
TGCAGTGCCACGCGCCGGGACTTTGAGGGCTACACCTTC,CSATRRDFEGYTF,.,TRBJ1-2,few,TRBV20-1
TGTGCCAGCAGTTTCCAGGACAGCCTTTACGAGCAGTACTTC,CASSFQDSLYEQYF,.,TRBJ2-7,few,TRBV27
TGTGCCAGCAGTTTGGATCCCCCGGGGAGCAATCAGCCCCAGCATTTT,CASSLDPPGSNQPQHF,.,TRBJ1-5,.,TRBV28
TGTGCCAGCAGTTCCTCCAGCCACTCCCCAGATACGCAGTATTTT,CASSSSSHSPDTQYF,.,TRBJ2-3,.,TRBV12-3/TRBV12-4
TGTGCCAGCAGCTCGGACAGGGAAGTTGGGACCCAGTACTTC,CASSSDREVGTQYF,TRBD1,TRBJ2-5,.,TRBV7-9
TGCGCCAGCAGCACGCAAGAGAGGGGTAATTCACCCCTCCACTTT,CASSTQERGNSPLHF,.,TRBJ1-6,.,TRBV5-1
TGTGCCAGCAGTGAGTTTGACAGAGACAATGAGCAGTTCTTC,CASSEFDRDNEQFF,.,TRBJ2-1,once,TRBV25-1
TGTGCCAGCAGTTTATTAAGGGTAGAGTATGGCTACACCTTC,CASSLLRVEYGYTF,.,TRBJ1-2,.,TRBV27
TGTGCCAGCAGCTTAATCTGGAAGACAAACACTGAAGCTTTCTTT,CASSLIWKTNTEAFF,.,TRBJ1-1,.,TRBV7-3
TGTGCCACCCAAGGGGCAAGCTCCTACAATGAGCAGTTCTTC,CATQGASSYNEQFF,.,TRBJ2-1,.,TRBV25-1
TGCAGTGCTAAGTGGCGGTCCTATAATTCACCCCTCCACTTT,CSAKWRSYNSPLHF,.,TRBJ1-6,.,TRBV20-1
TGTGCCGTCTCAGGGGAGGGTGGAGAGACCCAGTTCTTC,CAVSGEGGETQFF,.,TRBJ2-1,.,TRBV10-3
TGCAGTGCTAGCGGGAGACAGTCTGGGGCCAACGTCCTGACTTTC,CSASGRQSGANVLTF,.,TRBJ2-6,.,TRBV20-1
TGTGCCAGCAGTGATCAACCTGGGGGAGGAACTACGCAGTATTTT,CASSDQPGGGTTQYF,.,TRBJ2-3,.,TRBV25-1
TGTGCCACCGGAATAGCGGGGAGAAAGAATGAGCAGTTCTTC,CATGIAGRKNEQFF,TRBD2,TRBJ2-1,.,TRBV12-3/TRBV12-4
TGTGCCAGCAGCACGGGACAGAACTACAATGAGCAGTTCTTC,CASSTGQNYNEQFF,TRBD1,TRBJ2-1,many,TRBV7-2
TGTGCAAGTCGCTTAGCGGTGGTCGAAACAAGAGACGGAATCGACGAGCAGTACTTC,CASRLAVVETRDGIDEQYF,.,TRBJ2-7,.,TRBV12-2
TGTGCCAGCAAGCCGGGCTATTGGGCAGATACGCAGTATTTT,CASKPGYWADTQYF,.,TRBJ2-3,.,TRBV21-1
TGTGCCAGCAGGATATCTCTTACCGGGGAGCTGTTTTTT,CASRISLTGELFF,.,TRBJ2-2,.,TRBV28
TGCGCCAGCAGCCAAGAGAGTGCGGGGTCCTACAATGAGCAGTTCTTC,CASSQESAGSYNEQFF,.,TRBJ2-1,.,TRBV4-3
TGCGCCAGCAGCCAAGAATTGGGGTCAGGACAGGTGGTTTCACCCCTCCACTTT,CASSQELGSGQVVSPLHF,TRBD1,TRBJ1-6,few,TRBV4-3
TGTGCCAGCAGTTCCTCGGGGGACAGGGCGTCGGGGGGGCAGTACTTC,CASSSSGDRASGGQYF,.,TRBJ2-5,few,TRBV12-3/TRBV12-4
TGTTCCAGCAGTTGGACGAATCAGCCCCAGCATTTT,CSSSWTNQPQHF,.,TRBJ1-5,.,TRBV12-3/TRBV12-4
TGTGCCACGGTGACTAGCCGCTACGAGCAGTACTTC,CATVTSRYEQYF,TRBD2,TRBJ2-7,few,TRBV24-1
TGTGCCAGCAGCCCCATTCGGGACAGCATCTACGAGCAGTACTTC,CASSPIRDSIYEQYF,TRBD1,TRBJ2-7,.,TRBV7-2
TGTGCCATCAGTGATTCTGTCAATGAGCAGTTCTTC,CAISDSVNEQFF,.,TRBJ2-1,.,TRBV10-3
TGTGCCAGCAGCCGTCGAGGAATCCCGACCTACAATGAGCAGTTCTTC,CASSRRGIPTYNEQFF,.,TRBJ2-1,.,TRBV6-2/TRBV6-3
TGTGCCAGCCGGTGGTGGACAGGGGGCTCCGAGCAGTACTTC,CASRWWTGGSEQYF,TRBD1,TRBJ2-7,.,TRBV27
TGTGCCAGCAGTTTACCCCGGGGAGGCTACAATGAGCAGTTCTTC,CASSLPRGGYNEQFF,.,TRBJ2-1,few,TRBV27
TGCGCCAGCAGCTTGGGTCTAGCGGGAGCTTCTAGCACAGATACGCAGTATTTT,CASSLGLAGASSTDTQYF,TRBD2,TRBJ2-3,.,TRBV5-1
TGTGCCAGCAGTAAAGGAAACGAGACGAACACTGAAGCTTTCTTT,CASSKGNETNTEAFF,.,TRBJ1-1,few,TRBV11-2
TGTGCCAGTAGTATAAGAGGGCTGGAGACCCAGTACTTC,CASSIRGLETQYF,.,TRBJ2-5,.,TRBV19
TGCAGCGCCCGACTAGCGGGAGTGAATGAGCAGTTCTTC,CSARLAGVNEQFF,TRBD2,TRBJ2-1,many,TRBV20-1
TGTGCCAGTAGTATTTTGTTACACAATGAGCAGTTCTTC,CASSILLHNEQFF,.,TRBJ2-1,.,TRBV19
TGTGCCAGCAACGCAGGACCGATCTCCTACGAGCAGTACTTC,CASNAGPISYEQYF,.,TRBJ2-7,.,TRBV7-6
TGTGCTAGTGGTTTAACTAGCAATGAGCAGTACTTC,CASGLTSNEQYF,.,TRBJ2-7,few,TRBV12-5
TGCGCCAGCAGCATTTTAGCGGGGGACCCCTACAATGAGCAGTACTTC,CASSILAGDPYNEQYF,TRBD2,TRBJ2-7,.,TRBV5-1
TGTGCCAGCAGTTTAGCGGCCCTCTCCTACAATGAGCAGTACTTC,CASSLAALSYNEQYF,.,TRBJ2-7,.,TRBV12-3/TRBV12-4
TGTGCCAGCAGAAACAGGGTTATTGTCGGTGGCTACACCTTC,CASRNRVIVGGYTF,.,TRBJ1-2,once,TRBV2
TGCGCCAGCAGCCTCTCATGGGGAAGTCAGCCCCAGCATTTT,CASSLSWGSQPQHF,.,TRBJ1-5,.,TRBV4-3
TGCAGCGTTGATACCTCCTATGGCTACACCTTC,CSVDTSYGYTF,.,TRBJ1-2,.,TRBV29-1
TGCAGTGCATCAGCTGGTCTCTACGAGCAGTACTTC,CSASAGLYEQYF,.,TRBJ2-7,few,TRBV20-1
TGCGCCAGCAGCCAAGAGGCAGGGGACGACGAGCAGTACTTC,CASSQEAGDDEQYF,.,TRBJ2-7,few,TRBV4-3
TGCAGCGTTCTCGTCAGCCAGAGTGAGGAGACCCAGTACTTC,CSVLVSQSEETQYF,.,TRBJ2-5,once,TRBV29-1
TGTGCCAGCAGCTTCGGGTACTACAATGAGCAGTTCTTC,CASSFGYYNEQFF,.,TRBJ2-1,few,TRBV7-8